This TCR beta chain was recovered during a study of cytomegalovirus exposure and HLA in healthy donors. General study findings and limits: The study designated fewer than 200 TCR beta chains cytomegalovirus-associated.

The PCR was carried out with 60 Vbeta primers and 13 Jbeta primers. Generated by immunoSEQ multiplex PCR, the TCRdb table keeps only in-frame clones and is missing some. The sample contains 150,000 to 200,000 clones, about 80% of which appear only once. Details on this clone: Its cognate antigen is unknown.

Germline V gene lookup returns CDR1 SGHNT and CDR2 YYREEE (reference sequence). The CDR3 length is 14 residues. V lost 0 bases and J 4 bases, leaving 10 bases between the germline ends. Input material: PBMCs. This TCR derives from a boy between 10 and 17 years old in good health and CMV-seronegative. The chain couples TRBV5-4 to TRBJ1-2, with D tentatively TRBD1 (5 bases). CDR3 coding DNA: TGTGCCAGCAGCTTGGGAGACAGTTCCTATGGCTACACCTTC. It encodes CASSLGDSSYGYTF. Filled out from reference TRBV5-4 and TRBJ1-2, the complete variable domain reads ETGVTQSPTHLIKTRGQQVTLRCSSQSGHNTVSWYQQALGQGPQFIFQYYREEENGRGNFPPRFSGLQFPNYSSELNVNALELDDSALYLCASSLGDSSYGYTFGSGTRLTVV.